The 26 T cell receptor beta chains reported below all come from one sample, sequenced in a study of blood T cell repertoires in COVID-19. TCRdb keeps only in-frame clones here, not all; method: immunoSEQ multiplex PCR. The sample lists roughly 140,000 clones; about 86% were seen once. Specimen: peripheral blood. These receptors all come from an older man with acute or convalescent COVID-19.

The V gene is TRBV7-3, the J gene TRBJ2-7, with 7 bases fitting TRBD1. This CDR3 is 13 amino acids long. Unmatched junction bases numbered 6, after V lost 7 bases and J lost 3 bases. Germline V lookup: CDR1 SGHTA, CDR2 FQGTGA. The CDR3 DNA follows: TGTGCCAGCACCATCGACAGGGACTACGAGCAGTACTTC. It encodes CASTIDRDYEQYF.

The chain has TRBV11-3 and TRBJ2-7; possible D gene TRBD2, 5 bases. The CDR3 spans 12 residues. Germline V gene sequence: CDR1 SGHNT, CDR2 YENEEA. The V end lost 0 bases, the J end lost 5 bases, and 5 bases lay between the germline ends. CDR3: CASSLDGDEQYF. The CDR3 nucleotides are TGTGCCAGCAGCTTAGACGGGGACGAGCAGTACTTC.

V usage is TRBV28 and J usage is TRBJ1-1, with D tentatively TRBD1 (5 bases). Germline assignment: CDR1 MDHEN and CDR2 SYDVKM. This CDR3 has 13 amino acids. Trimming shortened V by 6 bases and J by 7 bases, and 15 bases separated the two germline ends. CDR3 DNA sequence: TGTGCCAGCAGCACGACAGCGACGGGTGAAGCTTTCTTT. This codes for CASSTTATGEAFF.

A word on this clone: This sample includes further DNA sequences coding for the same CDR3. The chain combines TRBV5-1 with TRBJ1-2; the D gene is possibly TRBD1 (5 bases). The CDR3 runs to 14 residues. V dropped 0 bases and J dropped 4 bases, with 10 bases sitting between them. Germline CDR1 is SGHRS and CDR2 is YFSETQ. The CDR3 coding sequence is TGCGCCAGCAGCTTGGAAGGGCAGGGCTATGGCTACACCTTC. It translates to CASSLEGQGYGYTF.

V usage is TRBV7-3 and J usage is TRBJ2-2, with TRBD1 matching over 7 bases. The ends lost 3 bases at V and 1 base at J; junction bases unmatched: 2. CDR3 length: 15 amino acids. CDR1 is SGHTA, CDR2 FQGTGA, per germline. In nucleotides, the CDR3 is TGTGCCAGCAGCTTCGGGACAGAGAACACCGGGGAGCTGTTTTTT. This encodes CASSFGTENTGELFF.

The chain carries TRBV7-8 and TRBJ2-3; D not certain. The CDR3 has 14 residues. V lost 1 base and J lost 2, with 7 bases in between. Per germline, CDR1 SGHVS and CDR2 FQNEAQ. As DNA, the CDR3 is TGTGCCAGCAGCTTAGACAGATTCACAGATACGCAGTATTTT. It yields the protein CASSLDRFTDTQYF.

The J gene is TRBJ2-2, the V gene TRBV27; TRBD2 aligns across 9 bases. Per germline, CDR1 MNHEY and CDR2 SMNVEV (reference sequence). CDR3 length equals 15 residues. The V and J ends lost 3 bases and 6 bases, in that order; junction bases with no gene match: 5. CDR3 nucleotides: TGTGCCAGCAGTTTTAAAGCGGGAGGACCCGGGGAGCTGTTTTTT. Its translation is CASSFKAGGPGELFF.

The chain has TRBV28 and TRBJ2-5; 7 bases fit TRBD2. Germline loops: CDR1 MDHEN, CDR2 SYDVKM. This CDR3 has 14 residues. The trim removed 5 bases at V and 3 bases at J, leaving 6 bases unmatched. CDR3: CASSLQRGKETQYF. The CDR3 bases are TGTGCCAGCAGTCTACAGCGGGGAAAAGAGACCCAGTACTTC.

V and J are TRBV19 and TRBJ2-1, with TRBD2 identical over 9 bases. The germline gives CDR1 LNHDA, CDR2 SQIVND (reference sequence). With V trimmed by 1 base and J by 2 bases, 6 bases remained unmatched. The CDR3 contains 17 residues. This CDR3 reads CASSIGLAGATYNEQFF. The CDR3 DNA reads as TGTGCCAGTAGTATAGGTTTAGCGGGAGCCACCTACAATGAGCAGTTCTTC. Full variable domain (remainder filled in from reference TRBV19 and TRBJ2-1): DGGITQSPKYLFRKEGQNVTLSCEQNLNHDAMYWYRQDPGQGLRLIYYSQIVNDFQKGDIAEGYSVSREKKESFPLTVTSAQKNPTAFYLCASSIGLAGATYNEQFFGPGTRLTVL.

The rearrangement joins TRBV2 to TRBJ2-1; 9 bases are shared with TRBD2. Germline V gene data show CDR1 as SNHLY and CDR2 as FYNNEI. This CDR3 has 15 residues. J lost 5 bases, V lost 7 bases, and 9 bases had no gene match. This chain's CDR3 is CASTREGKFNNEQFF. In DNA form, the CDR3 reads TGTGCCAGCACGCGGGAGGGCAAGTTTAACAATGAGCAGTTCTTC.

In the case of this clone: A read error may account for a junction end that differs from germline. J is TRBJ2-7 and V is TRBV10-3; weak D call: TRBD2 (5 bases). Germline lookup yields CDR1 ENHRY and CDR2 SYGVKD. The CDR3 loop spans 17 amino acids. CDR3 DNA: TGTGCCATCAGTGAGTCGTCGAAAGCGGAGAGCTCCTACGAGCAGTGCTTC. It encodes CAISESSKAESSYEQCF.

The chain has TRBV7-9 and TRBJ2-3; D possibly corresponds to TRBD1 (5 bases). V gave up 4 bases and J gave up 0 bases, with 8 bases separating them. The germline V gene has CDR1 SEHNR and CDR2 FQNEAQ (reference sequence). This CDR3 spans 14 amino acids. The DNA for the CDR3 is TGTGCCAGCAGCTCGACAGCTAGCACAGATACGCAGTATTTT. It translates to CASSSTASTDTQYF.

The CDR3 bases are TGCAGTGCTAGAGGGCAGGGGACGCAGTTCTTC. It codes for CSARGQGTQFF. This sequence joins TRBV20-1 and TRBJ2-1; possible D gene TRBD1, 6 bases. The V end lost 1 base, the J end lost 12 bases, and 10 bases lay between the germline ends. The germline V gene encodes CDR1 DFQATT and CDR2 SNEGSKA (reference sequence). The CDR3 runs 11 residues.

The chain couples TRBV10-3 to TRBJ2-1, with D perhaps matching TRBD2 (5 bases). The CDR3 is 15 residues long. Per the germline V gene, CDR1 is ENHRY and CDR2 is SYGVKD. V lost 2 bases to trimming and J lost 7 bases, with 15 bases between them. This CDR3 is CAISEEGFNENEQFF. CDR3 nucleotides: TGTGCCATCAGTGAGGAGGGCTTCAATGAGAATGAGCAGTTCTTC.

The chain employs TRBV7-2 and TRBJ2-7; maybe TRBD2 (5 bases). With 2 bases removed from V and 6 bases from J, the gap between germline ends came to 20 bases. Germline values: CDR1 SGHTA, CDR2 FQGNSA. The CDR3 spans 16 residues. This chain's CDR3 is CASSLSGVGIPGEQYF. DNA of the CDR3: TGTGCCAGCAGCTTATCCGGGGTGGGGATTCCCGGCGAGCAGTACTTC.

The chain links TRBV2 to TRBJ2-5; 7 bases agree with TRBD1. Unmatched junction bases numbered 6, after V lost 5 bases and J lost 3 bases. There are 14 residues in the CDR3. Germline CDR1 reads SNHLY; CDR2 reads FYNNEI. CDR3 in amino acids: CASSPRDSKETQYF. CDR3 DNA: TGTGCCAGCAGTCCTAGGGACAGTAAAGAGACCCAGTACTTC.

The sample holds one count of this clone. The chain combines TRBV7-9 with TRBJ2-5; TRBD1 aligns across 7 bases. This CDR3 region has 15 residues. The germline V gene encodes CDR1 SEHNR and CDR2 FQNEAQ (reference sequence). J gave up 1 base and V 6 bases, and 8 bases lay outside the gene matches. The DNA for the CDR3 is TGTGCCAGCAGTCTTCGACAGGGCCTCCAAGAGACCCAGTACTTC. Translation: CASSLRQGLQETQYF.

V and J are TRBV6-5 and TRBJ2-1, with 11 bases aligning to TRBD2. In germline, CDR1 is MNHEY, CDR2 SVGAGI. Losses at the gene ends were 7 bases for V and 7 bases for J; bases not matched to a gene: 9. The CDR3 consists of 15 residues. The CDR3 bases are TGTGCCAGCAAACTAGCGGGAGTGGGAGGAAATGAGCAGTTCTTC. Protein: CASKLAGVGGNEQFF.

The V call is TRBV5-8, the J call TRBJ2-3; 7 nucleotides match TRBD2. Looked up from germline, CDR1 is SGHTS and CDR2 is YDEGEE. V shed 3 bases, J shed 6 bases, and the junction held 4 bases outside the gene matches. There are 13 residues in the CDR3. This CDR3 is CASSSLARDTQYF. In DNA, the CDR3 is TGTGCCAGCAGCTCACTAGCGAGGGATACGCAGTATTTT.

The count of this clone is one. This chain connects TRBV23-1 to TRBJ1-5, with D maybe TRBD1 (5 bases). TRBV23-1 is identified as an open reading frame with a role that is uncertain. V was shortened by 3 bases and J by 4 bases, with 19 bases between the two germline ends. The CDR3 loop spans 17 amino acids. The CDR3 nucleotides are TGCGCCAGCAGTCATATCCTTGGCAGGGCGAAAAATCAGCCCCAGCATTTT. Translation gives CASSHILGRAKNQPQHF.

This chain links TRBV3-1 (or the pseudogene TRBV3-2) with TRBJ2-5, with D possibly TRBD2 on 6 matching bases. The CDR3 is made up of 15 amino acids. Germline V CDR1 and CDR2: LGHDT, YNNKEL (reference sequence). V gave up 0 bases and J gave up 5 bases, with 13 bases separating them. The CDR3: CASSQDDSGWETQYF. The CDR3 nucleotides read TGTGCCAGCAGCCAAGATGATAGCGGATGGGAGACCCAGTACTTC.

The sample holds one count of this clone. The chain has TRBV18 and TRBJ1-5, with 10 bases that match TRBD1. The ends lost 2 bases at V and 7 bases at J; junction bases unmatched: 11. The CDR3 contains 17 residues. The germline V gene has CDR1 KGHSH and CDR2 LQKENI. The CDR3 bases are TGTGCCAGCTCACCAGGGGCCGGGACAGGGGTCAGCCAGCCCCAGCATTTT. It specifies CASSPGAGTGVSQPQHF.

V usage is TRBV2 and J usage is TRBJ2-2, with TRBD2 matching 10 bases. The trim removed 7 bases at V and 0 bases at J, leaving 5 bases unmatched. Germline lookup yields CDR1 SNHLY and CDR2 FYNNEI. The CDR3 runs to 16 residues. This CDR3 reads CASNSGLASNTGELFF. The CDR3 DNA is TGTGCCAGCAATTCGGGACTAGCGTCGAACACCGGGGAGCTGTTTTTT.

The CDR3 DNA reads as TGTGCCAGCAGTTTAAGCGGAGGCCCCCTGTTCATCTACGAGCAGTACTTC. Translation: CASSLSGGPLFIYEQYF. The rearrangement links TRBV28 to TRBJ2-7, with a weak D call TRBD2 (5 bases). The V end lost 2 bases, the J end lost 3 bases, and 20 bases lay between the germline ends. Germline V gene data show CDR1 as MDHEN and CDR2 as SYDVKM. This CDR3 region has 17 residues.

This sequence joins TRBV4-3 and TRBJ2-1; D is unresolved. The CDR3 contains 16 residues. The V gene's germline CDR1 is LGHNA and CDR2 YSLEER. The ends were cut back, 0 bases at V and 3 bases at J, with 12 bases in the middle. As DNA, the CDR3 is TGCGCCAGCAGCCAAGAGCTCTCGACTCACTACAATGAGCAGTTCTTC. As protein: CASSQELSTHYNEQFF.

The rearrangement links TRBV7-6 to TRBJ2-1, with 9 bases aligning to TRBD1. CDR3 length: 14 residues. V shed 4 bases, J shed 10 bases, and the junction held 8 bases outside the gene matches. CDR1 SGHVS and CDR2 FNYEAQ come from the germline V gene. CDR3 nucleotides: TGTGCCAGCAGCTCTCCGGGACAGGGAGACGAGCAGTTCTTC. Amino acids: CASSSPGQGDEQFF.